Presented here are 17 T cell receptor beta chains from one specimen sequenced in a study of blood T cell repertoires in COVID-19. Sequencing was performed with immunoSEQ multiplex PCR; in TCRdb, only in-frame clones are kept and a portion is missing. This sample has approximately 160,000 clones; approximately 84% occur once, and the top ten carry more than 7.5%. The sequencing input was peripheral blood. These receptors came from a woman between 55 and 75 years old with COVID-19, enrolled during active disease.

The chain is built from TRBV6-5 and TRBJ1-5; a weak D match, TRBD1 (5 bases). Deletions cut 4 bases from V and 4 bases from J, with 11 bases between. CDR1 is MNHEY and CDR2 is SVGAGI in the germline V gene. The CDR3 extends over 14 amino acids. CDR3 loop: CASSSHPGNQPQHF. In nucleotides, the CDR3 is TGTGCCAGCAGTTCACATCCAGGGAATCAGCCCCAGCATTTT.

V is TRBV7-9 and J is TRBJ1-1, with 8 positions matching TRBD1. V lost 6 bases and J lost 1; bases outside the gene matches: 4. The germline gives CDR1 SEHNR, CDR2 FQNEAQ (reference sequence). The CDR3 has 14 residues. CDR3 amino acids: CASRTGTGNTEAFF. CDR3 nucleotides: TGTGCCAGCAGGACCGGGACAGGGAACACTGAAGCTTTCTTT. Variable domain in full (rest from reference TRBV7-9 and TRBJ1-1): DTGVSQNPRHKITKRGQNVTFRCDPISEHNRLYWYRQTLGQGPEFLTYFQNEAQLEKSRLLSDRFSAERPKGSFSTLEIQRTEQGDSAMYLCASRTGTGNTEAFFGQGTRLTVV.

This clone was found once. The CDR3 nucleotides are TGTGCCAGCTCTCGGGACAGGAGCTCCTATAATTCACCCCTCCACTTT. It translates to CASSRDRSSYNSPLHF. J is TRBJ1-6 and V is TRBV18, with TRBD1 matching over 8 bases. The CDR3 is 16 amino acids. V lost 6 bases to trimming and J lost 0 bases; unmatched junction nucleotides: 4. Germline loops: CDR1 KGHSH, CDR2 LQKENI.

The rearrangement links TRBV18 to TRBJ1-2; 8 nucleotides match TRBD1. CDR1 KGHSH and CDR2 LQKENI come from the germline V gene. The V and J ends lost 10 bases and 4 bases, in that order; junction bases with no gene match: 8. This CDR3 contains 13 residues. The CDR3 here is CATAGGRSYGYTF. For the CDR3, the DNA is TGTGCCACCGCAGGGGGCAGGAGCTATGGCTACACCTTC. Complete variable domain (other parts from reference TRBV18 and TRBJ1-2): NAGVMQNPRHLVRRRGQEARLRCSPMKGHSHVYWYRQLPEEGLKFMVYLQKENIIDESGMPKERFSAEFPKEGPSILRIQQVVRGDSAAYFCATAGGRSYGYTFGSGTRLTVV.

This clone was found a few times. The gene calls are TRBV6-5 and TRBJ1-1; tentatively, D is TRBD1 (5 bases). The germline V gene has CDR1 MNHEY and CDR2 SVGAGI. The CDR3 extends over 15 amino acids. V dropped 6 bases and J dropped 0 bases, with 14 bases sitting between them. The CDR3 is CASSLTRDMNTEAFF. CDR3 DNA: TGTGCCAGCAGCCTAACCAGGGATATGAACACTGAAGCTTTCTTT.

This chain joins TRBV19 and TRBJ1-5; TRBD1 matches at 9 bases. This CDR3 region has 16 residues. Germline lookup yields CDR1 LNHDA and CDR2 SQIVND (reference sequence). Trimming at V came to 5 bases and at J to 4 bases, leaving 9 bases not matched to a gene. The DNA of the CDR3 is TGTGCCAGTAGTCCCCCGGACAGGGGACGGAATCAGCCCCAGCATTTT. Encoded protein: CASSPPDRGRNQPQHF.

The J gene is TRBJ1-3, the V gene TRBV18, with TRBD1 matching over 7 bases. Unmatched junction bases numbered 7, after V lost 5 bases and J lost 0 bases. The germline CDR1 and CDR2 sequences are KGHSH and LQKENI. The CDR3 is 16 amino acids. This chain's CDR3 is CASSLSQGLSGNTIYF. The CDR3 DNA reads TGTGCCAGCTCATTATCACAGGGGCTCTCTGGAAACACCATATATTTT.

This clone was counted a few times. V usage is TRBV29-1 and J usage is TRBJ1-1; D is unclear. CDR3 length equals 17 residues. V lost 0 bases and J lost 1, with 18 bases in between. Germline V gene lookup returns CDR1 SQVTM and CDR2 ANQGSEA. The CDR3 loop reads CSVEDWGGDGENTEAFF. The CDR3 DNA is TGCAGCGTTGAAGATTGGGGAGGAGACGGGGAGAACACTGAAGCTTTCTTT.

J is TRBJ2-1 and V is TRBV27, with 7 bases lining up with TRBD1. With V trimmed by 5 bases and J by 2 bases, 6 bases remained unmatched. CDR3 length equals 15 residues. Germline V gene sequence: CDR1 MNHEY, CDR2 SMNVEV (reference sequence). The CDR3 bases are TGTGCCAGCAGTGAACCTCAGGGGGCCTACAATGAGCAGTTCTTC. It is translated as CASSEPQGAYNEQFF.

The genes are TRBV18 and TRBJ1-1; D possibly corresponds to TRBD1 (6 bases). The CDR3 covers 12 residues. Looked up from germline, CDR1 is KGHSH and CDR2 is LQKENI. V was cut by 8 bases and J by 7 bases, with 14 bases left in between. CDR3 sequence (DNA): TGTGCCAGCCTCCGACAGGACAGTGAAGCTTTCTTT. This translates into CASLRQDSEAFF.

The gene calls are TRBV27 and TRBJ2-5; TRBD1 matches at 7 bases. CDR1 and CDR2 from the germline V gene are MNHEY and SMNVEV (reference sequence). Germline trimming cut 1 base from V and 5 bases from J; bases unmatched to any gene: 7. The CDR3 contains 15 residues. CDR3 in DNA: TGTGCCAGCAGTTTATTGACAGGGAAAGTGGAGACCCAGTACTTC. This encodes CASSLLTGKVETQYF.

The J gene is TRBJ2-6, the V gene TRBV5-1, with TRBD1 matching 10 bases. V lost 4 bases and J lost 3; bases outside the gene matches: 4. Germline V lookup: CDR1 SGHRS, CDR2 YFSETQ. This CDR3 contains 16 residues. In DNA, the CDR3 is TGCGCCAGCAGCAGACAGGGGGCGGGTGGGGCCAACGTCCTGACTTTC. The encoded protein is CASSRQGAGGANVLTF.

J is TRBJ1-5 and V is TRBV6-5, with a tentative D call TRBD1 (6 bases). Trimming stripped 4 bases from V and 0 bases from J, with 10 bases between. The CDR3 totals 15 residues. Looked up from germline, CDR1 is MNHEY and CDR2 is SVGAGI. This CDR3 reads CASSSDRYSNQPQHF. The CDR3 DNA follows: TGTGCCAGCAGTTCGGACAGATATAGCAATCAGCCCCAGCATTTT.

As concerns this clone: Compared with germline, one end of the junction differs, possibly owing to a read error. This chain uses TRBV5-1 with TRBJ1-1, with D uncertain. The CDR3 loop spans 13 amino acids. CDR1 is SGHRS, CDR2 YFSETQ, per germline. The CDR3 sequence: CTSSPWEGTEAFF. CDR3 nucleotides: TGCACCAGCAGCCCTTGGGAGGGCACTGAAGCTTTCTTT.

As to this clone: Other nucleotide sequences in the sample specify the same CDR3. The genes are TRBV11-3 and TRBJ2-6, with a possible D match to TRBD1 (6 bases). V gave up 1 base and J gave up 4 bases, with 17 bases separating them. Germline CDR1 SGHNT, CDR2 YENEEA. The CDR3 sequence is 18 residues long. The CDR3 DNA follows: TGTGCCAGCAGCTTAGGAGGGGGACGGGGCGCGGGGGCCAACGTCCTGACTTTC. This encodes CASSLGGGRGAGANVLTF.

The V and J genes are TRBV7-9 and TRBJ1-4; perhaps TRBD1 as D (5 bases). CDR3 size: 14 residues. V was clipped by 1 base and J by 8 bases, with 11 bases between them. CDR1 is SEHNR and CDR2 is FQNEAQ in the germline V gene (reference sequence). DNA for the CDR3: TGTGCCAGCAGCTTAGAGGGGCGGTGGGAAAAACTGTTTTTT. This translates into CASSLEGRWEKLFF.

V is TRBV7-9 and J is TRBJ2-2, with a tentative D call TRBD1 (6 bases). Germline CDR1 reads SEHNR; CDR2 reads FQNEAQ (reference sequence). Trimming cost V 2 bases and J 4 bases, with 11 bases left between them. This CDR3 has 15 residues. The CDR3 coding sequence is TGTGCCAGCAGCTTAACTACAGGGAGCACCGGGGAGCTGTTTTTT. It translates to CASSLTTGSTGELFF.